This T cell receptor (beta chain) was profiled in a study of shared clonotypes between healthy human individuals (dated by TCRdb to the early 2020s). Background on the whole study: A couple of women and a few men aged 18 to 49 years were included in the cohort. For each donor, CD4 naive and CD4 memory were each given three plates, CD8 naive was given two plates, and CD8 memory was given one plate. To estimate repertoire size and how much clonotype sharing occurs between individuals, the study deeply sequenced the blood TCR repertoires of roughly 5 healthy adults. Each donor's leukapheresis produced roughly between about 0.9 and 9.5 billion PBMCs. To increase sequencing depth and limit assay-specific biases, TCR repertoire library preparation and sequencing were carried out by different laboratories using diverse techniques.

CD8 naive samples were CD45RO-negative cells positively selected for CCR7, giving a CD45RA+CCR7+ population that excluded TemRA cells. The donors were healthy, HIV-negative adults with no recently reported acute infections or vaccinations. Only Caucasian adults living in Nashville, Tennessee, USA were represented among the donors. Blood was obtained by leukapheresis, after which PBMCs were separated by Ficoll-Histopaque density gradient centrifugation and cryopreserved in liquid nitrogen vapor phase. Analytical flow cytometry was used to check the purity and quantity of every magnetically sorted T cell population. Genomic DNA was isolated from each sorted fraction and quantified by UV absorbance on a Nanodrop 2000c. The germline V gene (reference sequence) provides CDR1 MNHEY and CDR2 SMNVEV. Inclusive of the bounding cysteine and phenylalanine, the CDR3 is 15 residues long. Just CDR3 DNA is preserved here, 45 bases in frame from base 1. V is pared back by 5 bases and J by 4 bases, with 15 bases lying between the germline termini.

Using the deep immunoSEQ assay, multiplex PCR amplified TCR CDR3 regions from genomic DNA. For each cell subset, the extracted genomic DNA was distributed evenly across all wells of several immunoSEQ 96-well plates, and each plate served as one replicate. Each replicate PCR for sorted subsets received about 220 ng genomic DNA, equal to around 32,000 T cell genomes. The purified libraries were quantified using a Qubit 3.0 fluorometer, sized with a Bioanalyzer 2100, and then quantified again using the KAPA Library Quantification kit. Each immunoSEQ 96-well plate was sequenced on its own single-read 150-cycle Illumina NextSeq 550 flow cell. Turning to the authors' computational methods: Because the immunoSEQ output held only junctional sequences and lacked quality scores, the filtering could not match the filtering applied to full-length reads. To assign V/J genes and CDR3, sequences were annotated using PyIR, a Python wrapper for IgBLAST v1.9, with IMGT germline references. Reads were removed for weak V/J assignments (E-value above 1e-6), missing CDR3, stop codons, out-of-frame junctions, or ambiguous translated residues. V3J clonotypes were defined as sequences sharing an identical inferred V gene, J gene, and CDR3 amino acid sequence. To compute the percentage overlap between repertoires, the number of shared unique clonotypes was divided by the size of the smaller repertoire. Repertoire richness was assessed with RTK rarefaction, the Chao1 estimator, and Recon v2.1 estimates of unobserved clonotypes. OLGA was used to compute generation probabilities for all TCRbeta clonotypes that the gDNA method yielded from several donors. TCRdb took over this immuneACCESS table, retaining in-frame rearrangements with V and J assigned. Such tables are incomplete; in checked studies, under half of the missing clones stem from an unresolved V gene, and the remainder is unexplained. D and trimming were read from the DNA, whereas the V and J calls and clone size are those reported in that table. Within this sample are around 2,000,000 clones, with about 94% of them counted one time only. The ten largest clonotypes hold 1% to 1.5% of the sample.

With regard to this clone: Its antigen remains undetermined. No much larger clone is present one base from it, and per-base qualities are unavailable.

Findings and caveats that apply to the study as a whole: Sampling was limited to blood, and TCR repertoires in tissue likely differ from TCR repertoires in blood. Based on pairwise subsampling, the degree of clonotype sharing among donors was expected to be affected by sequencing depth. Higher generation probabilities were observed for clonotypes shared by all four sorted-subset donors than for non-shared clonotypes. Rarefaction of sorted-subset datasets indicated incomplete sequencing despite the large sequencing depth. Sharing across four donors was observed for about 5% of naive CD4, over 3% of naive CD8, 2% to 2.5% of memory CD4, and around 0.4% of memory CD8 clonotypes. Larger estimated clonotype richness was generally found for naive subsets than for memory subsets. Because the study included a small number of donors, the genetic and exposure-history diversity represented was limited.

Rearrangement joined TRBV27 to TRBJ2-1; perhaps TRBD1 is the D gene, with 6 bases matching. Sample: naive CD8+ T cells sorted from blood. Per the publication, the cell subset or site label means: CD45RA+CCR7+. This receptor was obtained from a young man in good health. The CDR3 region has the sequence CASSRLGQGYNEQFF. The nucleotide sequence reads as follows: TGTGCCAGCAGTCGCTTAGGGCAGGGGTACAATGAGCAGTTCTTC.